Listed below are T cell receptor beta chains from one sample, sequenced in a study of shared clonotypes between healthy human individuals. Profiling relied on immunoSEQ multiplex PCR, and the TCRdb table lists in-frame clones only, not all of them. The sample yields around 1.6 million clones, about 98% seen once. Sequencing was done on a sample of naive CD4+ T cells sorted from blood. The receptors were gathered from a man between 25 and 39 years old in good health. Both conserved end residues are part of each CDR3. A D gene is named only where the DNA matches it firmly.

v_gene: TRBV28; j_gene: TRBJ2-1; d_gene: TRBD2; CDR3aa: CASSDASGKGGFF; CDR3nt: TGTGCCAGCAGTGACGCTAGCGGAAAGGGCGGGTTCTTC
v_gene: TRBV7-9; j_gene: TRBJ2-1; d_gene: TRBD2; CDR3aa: CASSLTGGDYNEQFF; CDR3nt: TGTGCCAGCAGCTTAACGGGAGGTGATTACAATGAGCAGTTCTTC
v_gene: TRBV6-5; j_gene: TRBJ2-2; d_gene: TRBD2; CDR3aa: CASRGLDPGELFF; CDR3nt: TGTGCCAGCAGAGGACTAGACCCCGGGGAGCTGTTTTTT
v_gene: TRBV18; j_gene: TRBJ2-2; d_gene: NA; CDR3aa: CASSPRAHRELFF; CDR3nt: TGTGCCAGCTCACCAAGAGCCCATCGGGAGCTGTTTTTT
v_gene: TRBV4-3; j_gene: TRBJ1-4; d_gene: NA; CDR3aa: CASSQVLTDATNEKLFF; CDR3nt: TGCGCCAGCAGCCAAGTCCTAACGGATGCAACTAATGAAAAACTGTTTTTT
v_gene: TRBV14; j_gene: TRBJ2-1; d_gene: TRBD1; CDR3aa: CASSQATGDPEQFF; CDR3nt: TGTGCCAGCAGCCAAGCAACAGGGGATCCTGAGCAGTTCTTC
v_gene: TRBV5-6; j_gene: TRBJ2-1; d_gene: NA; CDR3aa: CASSYLFSLSSGAGSEQFF; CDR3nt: TGTGCCAGCAGTTACCTATTTAGCTTGAGTTCCGGAGCTGGATCTGAGCAGTTCTTC
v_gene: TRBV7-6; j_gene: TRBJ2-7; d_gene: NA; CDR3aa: CASSPESRPYEQYF; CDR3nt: TGTGCCAGCAGTCCCGAAAGCCGTCCCTACGAGCAGTACTTC
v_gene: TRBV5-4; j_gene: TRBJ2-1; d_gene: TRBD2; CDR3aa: CASSPGLAGPSYNEQFF; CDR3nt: TGTGCCAGCAGCCCGGGACTAGCGGGTCCCTCTTACAATGAGCAGTTCTTC
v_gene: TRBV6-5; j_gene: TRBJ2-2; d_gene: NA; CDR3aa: CASSRIPTATGELFF; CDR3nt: TGTGCCAGCAGCCGCATACCAACAGCTACCGGGGAGCTGTTTTTT
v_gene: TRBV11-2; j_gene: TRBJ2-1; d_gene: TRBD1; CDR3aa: CASSSRDSSAAIF; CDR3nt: TGTGCCAGCAGCTCCCGGGACAGCTCAGCTGCGATCTTC
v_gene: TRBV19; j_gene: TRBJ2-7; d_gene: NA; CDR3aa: CASSTRSTSYEQYF; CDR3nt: TGTGCCAGTAGTACCAGGTCCACCTCCTACGAGCAGTACTTC
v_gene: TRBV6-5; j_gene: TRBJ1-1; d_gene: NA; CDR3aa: CASSYLRGGTEAFF; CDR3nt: TGTGCCAGCAGTTACCTCAGGGGAGGGACTGAAGCTTTCTTT
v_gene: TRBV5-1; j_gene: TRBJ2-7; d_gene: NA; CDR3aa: CASSLASGFSYEQYF; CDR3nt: TGCGCCAGCAGCCTTGCTAGTGGGTTTTCCTACGAGCAGTACTTC
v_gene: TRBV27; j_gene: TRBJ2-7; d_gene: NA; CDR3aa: CASSSTPTKQYF; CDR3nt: TGTGCCAGCAGCTCTACACCTACGAAGCAGTACTTC
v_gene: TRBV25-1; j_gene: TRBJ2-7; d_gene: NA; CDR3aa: CASSEQDLYEQYF; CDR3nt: TGTGCCAGCAGTGAACAGGACCTCTACGAGCAGTACTTC